This T cell receptor beta chain originates from a study of cytomegalovirus exposure and HLA in healthy donors. As for the study in general: Among the roughly 400 genotyped donors, over 70% were placed in the Caucasian-associated ancestry cluster. Study-wide results and caveats: With high specificity and sensitivity, the classifier reportedly diagnosed cytomegalovirus status.

V dropped 5 bases and J dropped 8; count of bases not matched to a gene: 6. CDR3 size: 14 residues. The germline gives CDR1 MNHNS, CDR2 SASEGT. The PCR was carried out with 60 Vbeta primers and 13 Jbeta primers. TCRdb keeps only in-frame clones here, not all; method: immunoSEQ multiplex PCR. Among about 300,000 clones listed, more than 80% were seen once. Regarding this clone: Its antigen is still unknown.

Input material: PBMCs. The receptor was derived from a middle-aged man in good health and CMV-seropositive. The rearrangement links TRBV6-1 to TRBJ2-2; 9 bases line up with TRBD1. This CDR3 reads CASSTWDRAGELFF. CDR3 nucleotides: TGTGCCAGCAGTACATGGGACAGGGCTGGGGAGCTGTTTTTT.